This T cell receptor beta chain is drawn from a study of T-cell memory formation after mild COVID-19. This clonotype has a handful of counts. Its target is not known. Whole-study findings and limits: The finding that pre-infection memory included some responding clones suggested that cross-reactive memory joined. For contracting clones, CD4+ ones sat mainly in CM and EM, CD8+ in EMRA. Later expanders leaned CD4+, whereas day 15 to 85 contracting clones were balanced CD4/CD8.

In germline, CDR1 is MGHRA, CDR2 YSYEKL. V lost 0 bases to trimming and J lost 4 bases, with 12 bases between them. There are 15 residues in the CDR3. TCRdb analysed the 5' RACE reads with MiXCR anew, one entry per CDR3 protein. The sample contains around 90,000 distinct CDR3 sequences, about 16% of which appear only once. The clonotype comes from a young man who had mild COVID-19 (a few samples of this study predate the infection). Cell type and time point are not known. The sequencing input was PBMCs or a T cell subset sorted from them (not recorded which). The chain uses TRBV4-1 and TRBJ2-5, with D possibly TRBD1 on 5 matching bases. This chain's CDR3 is CASSQDSGWRETQYF. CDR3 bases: TGCGCCAGCAGCCAAGATTCAGGGTGGCGAGAGACCCAGTACTTC.